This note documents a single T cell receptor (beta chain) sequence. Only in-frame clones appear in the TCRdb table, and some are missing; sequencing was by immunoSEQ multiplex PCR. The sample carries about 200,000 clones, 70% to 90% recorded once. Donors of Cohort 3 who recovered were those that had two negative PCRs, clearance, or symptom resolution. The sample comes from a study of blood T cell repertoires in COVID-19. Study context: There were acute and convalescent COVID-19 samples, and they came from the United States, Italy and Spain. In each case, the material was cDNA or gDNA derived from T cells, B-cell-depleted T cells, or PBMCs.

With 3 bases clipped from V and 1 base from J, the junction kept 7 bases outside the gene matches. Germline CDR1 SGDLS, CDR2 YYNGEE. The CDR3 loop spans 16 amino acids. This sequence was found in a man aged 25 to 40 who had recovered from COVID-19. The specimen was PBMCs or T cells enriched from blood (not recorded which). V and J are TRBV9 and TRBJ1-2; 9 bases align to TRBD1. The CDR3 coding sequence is TGTGCCAGCAGCGATCCGTCGACAGGGGGTAACTATGGCTACACCTTC. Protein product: CASSDPSTGGNYGYTF.